This T cell receptor (beta chain) stems from a study of blood T cell repertoires in COVID-19. As for the study in general: Specimens from acute and convalescent COVID-19 originated in the United States, Italy and Spain. Sources were T cells, B-cell-depleted T cells, or PBMCs; the material itself was cDNA or gDNA.

Per the study methods: It was from reference gene primer amplification that nucleated cell counts were estimated. The table came from immunoSEQ multiplex PCR; TCRdb's copy has only in-frame clones and leaves some out. That table supplies the V and J calls and clone size; D and trimming were determined from the DNA. The table has 130,000 or so clones, 70% to 85% seen once. V trimming: 5 bases; J trimming: 6 bases; junction bases outside the gene matches: 6. Germline V gene lookup returns CDR1 LNHDA and CDR2 SQIVND (reference sequence). The CDR3 is 13 amino acids. Specimen: peripheral blood. The chain is built from TRBV19 and TRBJ1-2, with 7 bases that match TRBD1. The clonotype comes from a woman aged 55-70 years with acute or convalescent COVID-19. CDR3 bases: TGTGCCAGTAGTCCCCCAGACAGGGATGGCTACACCTTC. This translates into CASSPPDRDGYTF.